These 32 T cell receptor beta chains were sequenced from one sample in a study of cytomegalovirus exposure and HLA in healthy donors. TCRdb's copy holds only in-frame clones and misses some; the assay was immunoSEQ multiplex PCR. The sample has more than 110,000 clones, 86% seen once. The material sequenced was PBMCs. These TCRs come from a man in his late teens or twenties in good health and CMV-seronegative.

This chain links TRBV7-9 with TRBJ2-3, with D unresolved. Germline V gene lookup returns CDR1 SEHNR and CDR2 FQNEAQ (reference sequence). Between the trimmed V and J ends, which lost 4 bases and 5 bases, there was a span of 10 bases. CDR3 length: 13 amino acids. The CDR3 reads CASSSNVGDTQYF. The CDR3 nucleotides are TGTGCCAGCAGCTCTAATGTCGGAGATACGCAGTATTTT.

A few counts support this clone. A junction end diverges from the germline sequence, so it may reflect a read error. The J gene is TRBJ2-7, the V gene TRBV5-1; D not resolved. Per germline, CDR1 SGHRS and CDR2 YFSETQ. This CDR3 is 12 amino acids long. DNA of the CDR3: TGCGCCAGCAGCTTGGATCACCAAGAGCGGTACTTC. Amino acids: CASSLDHQERYF.

This clone appeared a single time. The chain has TRBV7-2 and TRBJ2-1; the match to TRBD1 covers 8 bases. The CDR3 loop spans 16 amino acids. Looked up from germline, CDR1 is SGHTA and CDR2 is FQGNSA. Trimming removed 0 bases from V and 8 bases from J; junction bases left unmatched: 9. In DNA form, the CDR3 reads TGTGCCAGCAGCTTAGCGTGGGGTACGGGACAGGATGAGCAGTTCTTC. This encodes CASSLAWGTGQDEQFF.

Points on this clone: Since a much larger clone is just one base distant, this may be a read error. This rearrangement joins TRBV6-5 to TRBJ2-1; 15 bases are a match to TRBD2. The trim removed 5 bases at V and 7 bases at J, leaving 3 bases unmatched. The germline gives CDR1 MNHEY, CDR2 SVGAGI. The CDR3 length is 15 residues. The CDR3 DNA follows: TGTGCCAGCAGTAGGACTAGCGGGAGGGGGAATGAGCAGTTCTTC. Protein: CASSRTSGRGNEQFF.

This clone was observed once. The chain carries TRBV7-9 and TRBJ2-2; TRBD1 matches at 9 bases. CDR1 and CDR2 (germline): SEHNR, FQNEAQ (reference sequence). Losses at the gene ends were 5 bases for V and 0 bases for J; bases not matched to a gene: 7. The CDR3 contains 17 residues. CDR3 nucleotide sequence: TGTGCCAGCAGCCCGCGGGACAGGGCCTCGAACACCGGGGAGCTGTTTTTT. It specifies CASSPRDRASNTGELFF.

The chain joins TRBV11-1 to TRBJ1-5, with D unresolved. CDR1 and CDR2 from the germline V gene are SGHAT and FQDESV (reference sequence). Deletions cut 5 bases from V and 0 bases from J, with 5 bases between. The CDR3 sequence is 13 residues long. This CDR3 is CASSLYSNQPQHF. For the CDR3, the DNA is TGTGCCAGCAGCCTATATAGCAATCAGCCCCAGCATTTT.

This clone was observed once. The gene calls are TRBV7-9 and TRBJ2-5; TRBD2 matches 7 bases. Germline loops: CDR1 SEHNR, CDR2 FQNEAQ (reference sequence). Germline trimming cut 8 bases from V and 5 bases from J; bases unmatched to any gene: 17. The CDR3 contains 16 residues. The CDR3 loop reads CASVPPSAGDGETQYF. CDR3 DNA sequence: TGTGCCAGCGTCCCACCCTCTGCGGGGGACGGGGAGACCCAGTACTTC.

This sequence joins TRBV6-1 and TRBJ2-7, with 7 bases lining up with TRBD2. Trimming at V came to 5 bases and at J to 0 bases, leaving 22 bases not matched to a gene. Germline V gene sequence: CDR1 MNHNS, CDR2 SASEGT. The CDR3 is made up of 20 amino acids. DNA of the CDR3: TGTGCCAGCAGTCAAGGGCCCAGGACGGGTCTGGGGGGGAGCTCCTACGAGCAGTACTTC. Its translation is CASSQGPRTGLGGSSYEQYF.

This chain joins TRBV11-1 and TRBJ1-1; D is possibly TRBD1 (6 bases). CDR1 and CDR2 from the germline V gene are SGHAT and FQDESV (reference sequence). Trimming shortened V by 5 bases and J by 1 base, and 8 bases separated the two germline ends. The CDR3 is 13 amino acids. Here the CDR3 reads CASSKGENTEAFF. The CDR3 DNA follows: TGTGCCAGCAGCAAGGGGGAGAACACTGAAGCTTTCTTT.

This clone was seen once. The chain carries TRBV19 and TRBJ1-5; D uncertain. The germline gives CDR1 LNHDA, CDR2 SQIVND (reference sequence). Trimming shortened V by 3 bases and J by 3 bases, and 18 bases separated the two germline ends. This CDR3 spans 17 amino acids. The CDR3 region has the DNA TGTGCCAGTAGTATGAGGTTTTATAGCAATCCCAATCAGCCCCAGCATTTT. It encodes CASSMRFYSNPNQPQHF.

This chain uses TRBV5-1 with TRBJ2-5; the match to TRBD2 covers 10 bases. CDR3 length: 15 residues. V lost 9 bases, J lost 2 bases, and 10 bases stayed unmatched. CDR1 is SGHRS, CDR2 YFSETQ, per germline. The CDR3 region is CATCPASGGQETQYF. DNA of the CDR3: TGCGCCACTTGCCCGGCTAGCGGGGGACAAGAGACCCAGTACTTC.

The count of this clone is one. The chain combines TRBV15 with TRBJ2-4, with 7 bases lining up with TRBD2. The length of the CDR3 is 12 residues. V lost 8 bases, J lost 7 bases, and 5 bases stayed unmatched. Looked up from germline, CDR1 is LNHNV and CDR2 is YYDKDF (reference sequence). For the CDR3, the DNA is TGTGCCACCGGCGGGGGAGGGAACATTCAGTACTTC. Its protein product is CATGGGGNIQYF.

The chain couples TRBV19 to TRBJ2-1; 8 bases are shared with TRBD2. The junction had 10 bases not matched to a gene; V was cut back by 9 bases and J by 3 bases. The germline V gene has CDR1 LNHDA and CDR2 SQIVND (reference sequence). The CDR3 extends over 15 amino acids. The CDR3 region is CASKRGGQGYNEQFF. CDR3 nucleotide sequence: TGTGCCAGCAAACGCGGGGGGCAAGGCTACAATGAGCAGTTCTTC.

The chain combines TRBV10-3 with TRBJ2-2; D might be TRBD2 (5 bases). Trimming left V 7 bases short and J 4 bases short, with 13 bases between. The CDR3 totals 14 residues. The germline CDR1 and CDR2 sequences are ENHRY and SYGVKD. DNA for the CDR3: TGTGCCATCACCGGGCTAGCTGGCACCGGGGAGCTGTTTTTT. Protein sequence: CAITGLAGTGELFF.

The V and J genes are TRBV10-1 and TRBJ2-1, with 7 bases aligning to TRBD1. CDR1 and CDR2 (germline): WNHNN, SYGVQD (reference sequence). The CDR3 consists of 12 residues. V lost 6 bases to trimming and J lost 9 bases; unmatched junction nucleotides: 5. In nucleotides, the CDR3 is TGCGCCAGCAGCCAAAGACAGGGTGAGCAGTTCTTC. Amino acid sequence: CASSQRQGEQFF.

CDR3: CASSVQGDSPLHF. In DNA form, the CDR3 reads TGTGCCAGCAGTGTACAGGGTGATTCACCCCTCCACTTT. The V and J genes are TRBV2 and TRBJ1-6; D perhaps matches TRBD1 (6 bases). Germline V lookup: CDR1 SNHLY, CDR2 FYNNEI. The CDR3 totals 13 residues. V was shortened by 4 bases and J by 8 bases, with 9 bases between the two germline ends.

The chain uses TRBV7-2 and TRBJ1-6; D gene uncertain. The germline V gene has CDR1 SGHTA and CDR2 FQGNSA. The V end was cut by 5 bases, the J end by 0 bases, with 8 bases between. The CDR3 has 15 amino acids. This CDR3 reads CASSTKSSYNSPLHF. The CDR3 DNA reads as TGTGCCAGCAGCACAAAAAGCTCCTATAATTCACCCCTCCACTTT.

The chain joins TRBV14 to TRBJ2-2; 8 nucleotides match TRBD2. Germline CDR1 SGHDN, CDR2 FVKESK. V was pared by 0 bases and J by 1 base, with 4 bases of the junction left unmatched. CDR3 length equals 17 residues. CDR3 sequence (DNA): TGTGCCAGCAGCCAAGATCTGGGACTAGAGAACACCGGGGAGCTGTTTTTT. Translating gives CASSQDLGLENTGELFF.

The chain couples TRBV5-6 to TRBJ1-4; D might be TRBD1 (5 bases). The germline CDR1 and CDR2 sequences are SGHDT and YYEEEE. V was shortened by 6 bases and J by 0 bases, with 12 bases between the two germline ends. This CDR3 has 15 amino acids. In DNA form, the CDR3 reads TGTGCCAGCAACACAAGACAGTCAACTAATGAAAAACTGTTTTTT. As protein: CASNTRQSTNEKLFF. The full variable domain, its missing parts supplied by reference TRBV5-6 and TRBJ1-4, is DAGVTQSPTHLIKTRGQQVTLRCSPKSGHDTVSWYQQALGQGPQFIFQYYEEEERQRGNFPDRFSGHQFPNYSSELNVNALLLGDSALYLCASNTRQSTNEKLFFGSGTQLSVL.

V is TRBV19 and J is TRBJ1-5; D might be TRBD1 (5 bases). The ends were cut back, 4 bases at V and 2 bases at J, with 18 bases in the middle. Germline CDR1 is LNHDA and CDR2 is SQIVND (reference sequence). The CDR3 runs 17 residues. DNA of the CDR3: TGTGCCAGTAGTAGCGACTTCCTCGGAGGGGGCAATCAGCCCCAGCATTTT. This sequence encodes CASSSDFLGGGNQPQHF. Using reference TRBV19 and TRBJ1-5 for the parts outside the CDR3, the full variable domain is DGGITQSPKYLFRKEGQNVTLSCEQNLNHDAMYWYRQDPGQGLRLIYYSQIVNDFQKGDIAEGYSVSREKKESFPLTVTSAQKNPTAFYLCASSSDFLGGGNQPQHFGDGTRLSIL.

The chain links TRBV27 to TRBJ1-5, with D hard to call. Germline CDR1 and CDR2: MNHEY and SMNVEV (reference sequence). This CDR3 has 14 residues. The V and J ends lost 2 bases and 3 bases respectively, with 8 bases between them. The CDR3 DNA follows: TGTGCCAGCAGTTTAAGGAGGGACAATCAGCCCCAGCATTTT. It specifies CASSLRRDNQPQHF.

V usage is TRBV28 and J usage is TRBJ2-1; 9 bases line up with TRBD2. V lost 2 bases to trimming and J lost 8 bases; unmatched junction nucleotides: 10. The CDR3 has 16 amino acids. CDR1 is MDHEN and CDR2 is SYDVKM in the germline V gene. The CDR3 coding sequence is TGTGCCAGCAGTTTACTAGCGGGAAGCCTATACGATGAGCAGTTCTTC. It specifies CASSLLAGSLYDEQFF.

This rearrangement joins TRBV13 to TRBJ2-3; 8 nucleotides line up with TRBD2. The junction had 11 bases not matched to a gene; V was cut back by 6 bases and J by 6 bases. Germline V gene lookup returns CDR1 PRHDT and CDR2 FYEKMQ (reference sequence). The CDR3 spans 15 residues. The CDR3 bases are TGTGCCAGCAGTGAGGGGGGCGGGAGGATCGATACGCAGTATTTT. Protein: CASSEGGGRIDTQYF. The full variable domain, in which reference TRBV13 and TRBJ2-3 provide the parts outside the CDR3, is AAGVIQSPRHLIKEKRETATLKCYPIPRHDTVYWYQQGPGQDPQFLISFYEKMQSDKGSIPDRFSAQQFSDYHSELNMSSLELGDSALYFCASSEGGGRIDTQYFGPGTRLTVL.

This chain's CDR3 is CASSQQGSRTDTQYF. In nucleotides, the CDR3 is TGCGCCAGCAGCCAACAGGGGTCGAGAACAGATACGCAGTATTTT. The chain employs TRBV4-1 and TRBJ2-3, with D perhaps TRBD1 (6 bases). V lost 2 bases, J lost 3 bases, and 12 bases lay in between. Looked up from germline, CDR1 is MGHRA and CDR2 is YSYEKL. The CDR3 is 15 residues long.

The rearrangement links TRBV30 to TRBJ2-6; TRBD1 matches 8 bases. Germline-derived CDR1 and CDR2 are GTSNPN and SVGIG (reference sequence). The CDR3 length is 13 residues. V was clipped by 7 bases and J by 11 bases; unmatched bases: 10. CDR3: CAFDRGASYVLTF. DNA of the CDR3: TGTGCCTTTGACAGGGGCGCCTCGTACGTCCTGACTTTC.

The rearrangement joins TRBV5-5 to TRBJ2-1, with a weak D call TRBD2 (5 bases). The length of the CDR3 is 13 residues. Per the germline V gene, CDR1 is SGHKS and CDR2 is YYEKEE (reference sequence). Trimming took off 3 bases at V and 9 bases at J, with 13 bases between the two ends. The CDR3 spells CASSYGGSVEQFF. The CDR3 DNA sequence: TGTGCCAGCAGCTACGGCGGGTCGGTTGAGCAGTTCTTC.

The rearrangement uses TRBV5-1 and TRBJ2-2, with 8 bases matching TRBD1. CDR1 is SGHRS, CDR2 YFSETQ, per germline. The V segment lost 4 bases and the J segment 8 bases; nucleotides outside the gene matches: 7. This CDR3 is 14 amino acids long. CDR3 in DNA: TGCGCCAGCAGCGCAGGGGGCCCCAGTGGGGAGCTGTTTTTT. Protein: CASSAGGPSGELFF.

The rearrangement uses TRBV11-2 and TRBJ2-1; a possible D gene is TRBD1 (5 bases). Trimming left V 1 base short and J 4 bases short, with 11 bases between. The germline V gene has CDR1 SGHAT and CDR2 FQNNGV. The CDR3 runs to 15 residues. Written as DNA, the CDR3 is TGTGCCAGCAGCTTAGGGACGTGGACATACAATGAGCAGTTCTTC. Protein sequence: CASSLGTWTYNEQFF.

V usage is TRBV9 and J usage is TRBJ2-7; TRBD1 might be the D (6 bases). CDR1 SGDLS and CDR2 YYNGEE come from the germline V gene. The V gene lost 5 bases and the J gene lost 2 bases, with 17 bases spanning the gap. The CDR3 has 15 amino acids. The CDR3 DNA reads TGTGCCAGCAGTGCTGCTGGGGGCGAGCCCTACGAGCAGTACTTC. This sequence encodes CASSAAGGEPYEQYF. Filled out from reference TRBV9 and TRBJ2-7, the complete variable domain reads DSGVTQTPKHLITATGQRVTLRCSPRSGDLSVYWYQQSLDQGLQFLIQYYNGEERAKGNILERFSAQQFPDLHSELNLSSLELGDSALYFCASSAAGGEPYEQYFGPGTRLTVT.

This clone was seen once. V gene TRBV2 combines with J gene TRBJ2-1; tentative D call: TRBD1 (5 bases). CDR1 is SNHLY and CDR2 is FYNNEI in the germline V gene. V was shortened by 10 bases and J by 3 bases, with 10 bases between the two germline ends. The CDR3 contains 12 residues. The CDR3 loop is CATVGLYNEQFF. The DNA for the CDR3 is TGTGCCACCGTGGGGCTCTACAATGAGCAGTTCTTC.

The chain joins TRBV29-1 to TRBJ2-3, with 12 bases fitting TRBD2. Germline V CDR1 and CDR2: SQVTM, ANQGSEA. The CDR3 length is 13 residues. With V trimmed by 4 bases and J by 4 bases, 0 bases remained unmatched. Here the CDR3 DNA reads TGCAGCGTTGGGACTAGCGGGGCAGATACGCAGTATTTT. It is translated as CSVGTSGADTQYF.

About this clone: This sample also contains other DNA sequences that code for the same CDR3. The chain is built from TRBV18 and TRBJ2-7; D unresolved. This CDR3 comprises 13 residues. Looked up from germline, CDR1 is KGHSH and CDR2 is LQKENI. Trimming cost V 0 bases and J 0 bases, with 3 bases left between them. CDR3 nucleotides: TGTGCCAGCTCACCACCCAGCTCCTACGAGCAGTACTTC. It codes for CASSPPSSYEQYF.